This TCR beta chain is drawn from a study of T cells in Graves' hyperthyroidism and ophthalmopathy. Overall study context: Peripheral blood draws took place at initial diagnosis, ahead of any treatment.

The investigators amplified TCR beta CDR3 regions from RNA transcripts. A set of HTBI primers served as the primers for a first-round RT-PCR of the TCR CDR3. MiXCR, applied by TCRdb to the multiplex PCR reads, yields one record per CDR3 protein. The top ten clones hold around a third of a sample with some 300,000 distinct CDR3 sequences, roughly 15% of them seen once. The CDR3 loop spans 15 amino acids. Per germline, CDR1 MNHEY and CDR2 SMNVEV (reference sequence). Trimming stripped 1 base from V and 4 bases from J, with 13 bases between. The sequenced material came from blood. The sequence came from a young man with Graves' hyperthyroidism. The V and J genes are TRBV27 and TRBJ1-1; D may be TRBD1 (6 bases). The CDR3 spells CASSLYSRGGTEAFF. CDR3 DNA sequence: TGTGCCAGCAGTTTATATTCCAGGGGAGGCACTGAAGCTTTCTTT.